The 4 T cell receptor beta chains listed next were all sequenced from one sample in a study of blood T cell repertoires in COVID-19. Libraries were prepared by immunoSEQ multiplex PCR; TCRdb keeps only in-frame clonotypes and omits some of them. The table has around 240,000 clones, around 90% seen once. The specimen was PBMCs or T cells enriched from blood (not recorded which). The receptors derive from a human donor in a cohort exposed to, infected with or recovered from COVID-19 (not recorded which). The donor label of this sample is uncertain.

The chain employs TRBV5-1 and TRBJ1-3; 10 nucleotides agree with TRBD1. The CDR3 extends over 16 amino acids. The trim removed 4 bases at V and 3 bases at J, leaving 7 bases unmatched. Germline-derived CDR1 and CDR2 are SGHRS and YFSETQ. The CDR3 reads CASSLSGTGVGNTIYF. As DNA, the CDR3 is TGCGCCAGCAGCCTTTCCGGGACAGGGGTTGGAAACACCATATATTTT.

The genes are TRBV5-1 and TRBJ1-1; D call uncertain. Germline V lookup: CDR1 SGHRS, CDR2 YFSETQ. CDR3 length: 13 residues. Trimming shortened V by 4 bases and J by 5 bases, and 12 bases separated the two germline ends. CDR3 bases: TGCGCCAGCAGCCCCAGGCCGGCTACTGAAGCTTTCTTT. This translates into CASSPRPATEAFF.

The rearrangement uses TRBV7-2 and TRBJ1-1; unclear D gene. The CDR3 sequence is 13 residues long. The V gene's germline CDR1 is SGHTA and CDR2 FQGNSA. Trimming removed 5 bases at V and 0 bases at J, with 7 bases between. The CDR3 sequence is CASSLEMNTEAFF. The CDR3 nucleotides read TGTGCCAGCAGCCTGGAGATGAACACTGAAGCTTTCTTT. Together with reference TRBV7-2 and TRBJ1-1, the CDR3 gives the full variable domain: GAGVSQSPSNKVTEKGKDVELRCDPISGHTALYWYRQSLGQGLEFLIYFQGNSAPDKSGLPSDRFSAERTGGSVSTLTIQRTQQEDSAVYLCASSLEMNTEAFFGQGTRLTVV.

CDR3: CASSRQGEKLFF. DNA for the CDR3: TGTGCCAGTAGTAGGCAGGGTGAAAAACTGTTTTTT. The V and J genes are TRBV19 and TRBJ1-4; D may be TRBD1 (5 bases). CDR1 and CDR2 (germline): LNHDA, SQIVND (reference sequence). The CDR3 extends over 12 amino acids. The V and J ends lost 4 bases and 7 bases respectively, with 7 bases between them.